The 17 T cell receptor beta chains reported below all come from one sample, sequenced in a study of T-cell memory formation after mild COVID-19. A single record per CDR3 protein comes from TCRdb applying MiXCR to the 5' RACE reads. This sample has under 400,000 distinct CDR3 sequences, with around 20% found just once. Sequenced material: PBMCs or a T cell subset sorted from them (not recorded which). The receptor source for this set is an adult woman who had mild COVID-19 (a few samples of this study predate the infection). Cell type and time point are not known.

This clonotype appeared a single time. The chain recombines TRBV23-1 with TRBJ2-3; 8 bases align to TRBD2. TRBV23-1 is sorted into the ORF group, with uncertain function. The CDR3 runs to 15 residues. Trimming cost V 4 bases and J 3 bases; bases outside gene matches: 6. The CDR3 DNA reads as TGCGCCAGCAGTCCCCCGGGGGGGGCAACAGATACGCAGTATTTT. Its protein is CASSPPGGATDTQYF.

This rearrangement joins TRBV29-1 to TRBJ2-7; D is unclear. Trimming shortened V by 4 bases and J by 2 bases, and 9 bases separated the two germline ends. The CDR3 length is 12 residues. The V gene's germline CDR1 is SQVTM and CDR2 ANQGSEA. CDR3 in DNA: TGCAGCGTTGGCCAATCAGCCTACGAGCAGTACTTC. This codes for CSVGQSAYEQYF.

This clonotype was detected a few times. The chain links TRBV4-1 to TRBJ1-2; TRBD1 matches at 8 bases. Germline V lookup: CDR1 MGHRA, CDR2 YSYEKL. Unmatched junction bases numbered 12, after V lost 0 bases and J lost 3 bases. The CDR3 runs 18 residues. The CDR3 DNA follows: TGCGCCAGCAGCCAAGATGATGCGACAGGGGTCGCTCACTATGGCTACACCTTC. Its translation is CASSQDDATGVAHYGYTF.

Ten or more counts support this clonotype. The CDR3 DNA sequence: TGTGCCAGCAGCCCCGCGCGGACAGGGGGCAATGAGCAGTTCTTC. It codes for CASSPARTGGNEQFF. The rearrangement uses TRBV7-2 and TRBJ2-1, with 10 bases lining up with TRBD1. The V gene's germline CDR1 is SGHTA and CDR2 FQGNSA. This CDR3 comprises 15 residues. The trim removed 5 bases at V and 6 bases at J, leaving 7 bases unmatched.

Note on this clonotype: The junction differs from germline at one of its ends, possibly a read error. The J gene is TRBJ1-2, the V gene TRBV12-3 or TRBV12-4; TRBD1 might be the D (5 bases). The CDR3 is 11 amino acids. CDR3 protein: CPRVRDYGYTF. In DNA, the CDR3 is TGTCCCAGGGTGAGGGACTATGGCTACACCTTC.

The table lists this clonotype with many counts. The CDR3 protein is CATSEAGAGGDEQFF. CDR3 nucleotides: TGTGCCACCAGTGAGGCAGGGGCAGGCGGGGATGAGCAGTTCTTC. This chain uses TRBV24-1 with TRBJ2-1; D tentatively fits TRBD1 or TRBD2 (6 bases each). Trimming removed 4 bases at V and 8 bases at J, with 17 bases between. The CDR3 totals 15 residues. CDR1 and CDR2 from the germline V gene are KGHDR and SFDVKD.

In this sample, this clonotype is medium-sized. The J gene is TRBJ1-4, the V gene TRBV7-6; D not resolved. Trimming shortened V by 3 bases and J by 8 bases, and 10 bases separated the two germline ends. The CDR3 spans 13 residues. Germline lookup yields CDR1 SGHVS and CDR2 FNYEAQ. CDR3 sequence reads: CASSLRVQEKLFF. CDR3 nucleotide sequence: TGTGCCAGCAGCTTGAGGGTGCAAGAAAAACTGTTTTTT. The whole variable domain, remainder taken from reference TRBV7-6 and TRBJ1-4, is GAGVSQSPRYKVTKRGQDVALRCDPISGHVSLYWYRQALGQGPEFLTYFNYEAQQDKSGLPNDRFSAERPEGSISTLTIQRTEQRDSAMYRCASSLRVQEKLFFGSGTQLSVL.

The CDR3 spells CASSPSGDSRGELFF. CDR3 sequence (DNA): TGTGCCAGCAGTCCCTCCGGTGATAGCCGCGGGGAGCTGTTTTTT. V usage is TRBV6-2 or TRBV6-3 and J usage is TRBJ2-2; D is unresolved. V dropped 5 bases and J dropped 7 bases, with 17 bases sitting between them. CDR1 is MNHEY and CDR2 is SVGEGT in the germline V gene. The CDR3 has 15 amino acids.

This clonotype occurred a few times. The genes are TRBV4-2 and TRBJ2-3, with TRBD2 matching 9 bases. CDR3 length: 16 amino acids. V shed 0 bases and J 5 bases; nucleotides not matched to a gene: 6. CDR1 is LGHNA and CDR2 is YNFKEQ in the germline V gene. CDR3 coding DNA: TGTGCCAGCAGCCAAGATGGCGGGGGGGTTATAGATACGCAGTATTTT. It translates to CASSQDGGGVIDTQYF.

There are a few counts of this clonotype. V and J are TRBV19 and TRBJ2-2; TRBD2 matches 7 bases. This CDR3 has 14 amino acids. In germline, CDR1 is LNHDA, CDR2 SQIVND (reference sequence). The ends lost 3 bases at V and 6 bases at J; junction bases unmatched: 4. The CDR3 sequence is CASSIGLAAGELFF. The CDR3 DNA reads TGTGCCAGTAGTATTGGGCTAGCGGCCGGGGAGCTGTTTTTT.

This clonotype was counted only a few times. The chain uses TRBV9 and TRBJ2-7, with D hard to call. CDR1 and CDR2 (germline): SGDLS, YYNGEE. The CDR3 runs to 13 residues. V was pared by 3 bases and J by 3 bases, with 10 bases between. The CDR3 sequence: CASSADQLYEQYF. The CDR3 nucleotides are TGTGCCAGCAGCGCGGACCAACTCTACGAGCAGTACTTC. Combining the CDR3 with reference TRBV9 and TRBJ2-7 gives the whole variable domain DSGVTQTPKHLITATGQRVTLRCSPRSGDLSVYWYQQSLDQGLQFLIQYYNGEERAKGNILERFSAQQFPDLHSELNLSSLELGDSALYFCASSADQLYEQYFGPGTRLTVT.

The chain's CDR3 is CASSPTSGRSTDTQYF. CDR3 sequence (DNA): TGCGCCAGCAGCCCAACCAGCGGGAGGAGCACAGATACGCAGTATTTT. The chain employs TRBV5-1 and TRBJ2-3; 9 bases match TRBD2. The CDR3 runs 16 residues. V lost 4 bases to trimming and J lost 0 bases; unmatched junction nucleotides: 6. CDR1 and CDR2 (germline): SGHRS, YFSETQ.

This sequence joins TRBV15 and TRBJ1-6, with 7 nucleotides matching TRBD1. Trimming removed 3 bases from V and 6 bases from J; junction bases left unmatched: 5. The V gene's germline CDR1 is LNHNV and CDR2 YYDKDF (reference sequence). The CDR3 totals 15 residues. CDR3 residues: CATSRRGQSNSPLHF. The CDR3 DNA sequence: TGTGCCACCAGCAGGAGGGGACAGTCTAATTCACCCCTCCACTTT.

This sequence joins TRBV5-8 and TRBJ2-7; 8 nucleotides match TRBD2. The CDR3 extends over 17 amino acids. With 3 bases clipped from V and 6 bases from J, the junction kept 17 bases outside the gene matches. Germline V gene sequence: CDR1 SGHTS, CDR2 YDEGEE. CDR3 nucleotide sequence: TGTGCCAGCAGCTCAGGAAGCGCCGGGACTAGGGGTTCCGAGCAGTACTTC. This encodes CASSSGSAGTRGSEQYF.

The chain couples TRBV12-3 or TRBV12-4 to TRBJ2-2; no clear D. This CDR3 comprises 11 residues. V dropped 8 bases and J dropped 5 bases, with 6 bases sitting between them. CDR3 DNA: TGTGCCAGCGTCCTTACCGGGGAGCTGTTTTTT. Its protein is CASVLTGELFF.

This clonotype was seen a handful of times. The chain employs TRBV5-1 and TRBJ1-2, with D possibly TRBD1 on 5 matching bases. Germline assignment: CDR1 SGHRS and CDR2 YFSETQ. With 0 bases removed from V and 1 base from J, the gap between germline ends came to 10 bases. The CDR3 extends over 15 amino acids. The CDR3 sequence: CASSLDDGGNYGYTF. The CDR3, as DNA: TGCGCCAGCAGCTTGGACGACGGGGGTAACTATGGCTACACCTTC.

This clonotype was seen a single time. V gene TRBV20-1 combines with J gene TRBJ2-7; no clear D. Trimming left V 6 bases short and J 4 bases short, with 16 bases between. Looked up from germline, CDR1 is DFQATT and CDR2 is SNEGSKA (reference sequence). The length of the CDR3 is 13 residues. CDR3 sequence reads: CSARPATQYEQYF. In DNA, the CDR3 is TGCAGTGCCAGACCAGCAACTCAATACGAGCAGTACTTC.